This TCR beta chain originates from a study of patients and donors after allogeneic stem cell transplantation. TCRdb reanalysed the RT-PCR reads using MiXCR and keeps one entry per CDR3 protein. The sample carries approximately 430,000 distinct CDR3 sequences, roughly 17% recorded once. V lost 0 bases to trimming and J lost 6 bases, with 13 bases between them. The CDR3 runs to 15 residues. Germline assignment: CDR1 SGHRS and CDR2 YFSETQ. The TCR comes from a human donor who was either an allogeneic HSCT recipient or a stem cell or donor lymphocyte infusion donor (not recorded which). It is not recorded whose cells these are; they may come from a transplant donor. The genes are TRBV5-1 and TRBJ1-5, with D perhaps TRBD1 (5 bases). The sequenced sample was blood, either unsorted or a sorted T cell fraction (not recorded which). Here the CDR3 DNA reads TGCGCCAGCAGCTTGGAGGGACGCCGGACTCAGCCCCAGCATTTT. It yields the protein CASSLEGRRTQPQHF.